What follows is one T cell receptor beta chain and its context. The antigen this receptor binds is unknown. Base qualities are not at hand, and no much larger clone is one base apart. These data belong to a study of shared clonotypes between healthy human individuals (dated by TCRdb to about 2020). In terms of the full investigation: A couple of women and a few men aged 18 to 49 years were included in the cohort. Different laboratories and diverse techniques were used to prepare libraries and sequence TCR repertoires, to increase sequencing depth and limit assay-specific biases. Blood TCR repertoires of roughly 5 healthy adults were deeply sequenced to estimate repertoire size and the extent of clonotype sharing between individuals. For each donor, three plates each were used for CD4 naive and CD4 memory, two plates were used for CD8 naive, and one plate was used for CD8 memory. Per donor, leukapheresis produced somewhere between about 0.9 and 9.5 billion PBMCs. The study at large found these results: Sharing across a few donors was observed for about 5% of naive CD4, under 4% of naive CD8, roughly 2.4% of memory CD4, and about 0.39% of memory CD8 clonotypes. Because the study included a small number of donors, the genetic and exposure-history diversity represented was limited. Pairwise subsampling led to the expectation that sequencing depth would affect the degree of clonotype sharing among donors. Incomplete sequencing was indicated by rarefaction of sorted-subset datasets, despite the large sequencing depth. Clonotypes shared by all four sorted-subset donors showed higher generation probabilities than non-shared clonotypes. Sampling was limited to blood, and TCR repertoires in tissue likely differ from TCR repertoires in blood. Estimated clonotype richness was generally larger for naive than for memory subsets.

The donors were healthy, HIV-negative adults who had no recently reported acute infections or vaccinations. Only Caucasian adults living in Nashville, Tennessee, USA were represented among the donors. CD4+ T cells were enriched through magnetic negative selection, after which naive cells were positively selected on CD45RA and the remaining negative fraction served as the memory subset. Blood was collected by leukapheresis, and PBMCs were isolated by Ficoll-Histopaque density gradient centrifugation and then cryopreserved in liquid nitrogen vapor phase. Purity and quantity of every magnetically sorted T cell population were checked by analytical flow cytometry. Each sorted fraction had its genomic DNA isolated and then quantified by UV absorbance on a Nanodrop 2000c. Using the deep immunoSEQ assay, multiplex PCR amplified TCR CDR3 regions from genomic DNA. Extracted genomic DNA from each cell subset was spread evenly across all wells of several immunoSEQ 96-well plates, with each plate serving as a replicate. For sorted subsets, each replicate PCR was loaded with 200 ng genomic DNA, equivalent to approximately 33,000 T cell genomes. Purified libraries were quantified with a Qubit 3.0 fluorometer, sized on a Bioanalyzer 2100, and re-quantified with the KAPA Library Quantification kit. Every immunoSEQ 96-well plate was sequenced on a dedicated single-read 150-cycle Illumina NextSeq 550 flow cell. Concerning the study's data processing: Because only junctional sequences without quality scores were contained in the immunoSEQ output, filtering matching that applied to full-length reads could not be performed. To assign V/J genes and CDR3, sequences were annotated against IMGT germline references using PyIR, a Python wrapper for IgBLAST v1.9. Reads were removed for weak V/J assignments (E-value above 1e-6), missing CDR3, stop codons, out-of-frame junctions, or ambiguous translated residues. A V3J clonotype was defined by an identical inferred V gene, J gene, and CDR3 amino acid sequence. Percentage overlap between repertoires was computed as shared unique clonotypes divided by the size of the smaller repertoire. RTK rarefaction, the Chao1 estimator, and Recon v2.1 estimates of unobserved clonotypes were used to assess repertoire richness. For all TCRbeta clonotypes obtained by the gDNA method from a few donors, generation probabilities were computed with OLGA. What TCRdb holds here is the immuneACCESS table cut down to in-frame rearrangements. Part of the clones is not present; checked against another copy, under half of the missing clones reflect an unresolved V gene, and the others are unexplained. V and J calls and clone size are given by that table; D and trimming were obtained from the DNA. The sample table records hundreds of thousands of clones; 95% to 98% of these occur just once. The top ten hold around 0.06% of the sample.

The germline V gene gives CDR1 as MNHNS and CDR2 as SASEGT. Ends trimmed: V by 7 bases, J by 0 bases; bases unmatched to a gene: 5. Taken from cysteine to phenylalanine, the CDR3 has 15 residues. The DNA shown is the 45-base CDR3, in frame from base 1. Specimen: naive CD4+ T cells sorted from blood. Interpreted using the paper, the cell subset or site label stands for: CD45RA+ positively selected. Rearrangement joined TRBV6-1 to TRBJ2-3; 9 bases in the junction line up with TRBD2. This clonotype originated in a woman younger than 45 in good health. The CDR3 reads CASNLSGGSTDTQYF. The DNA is TGTGCCAGCAACCTTAGCGGGGGTAGCACAGATACGCAGTATTTT.